A selection of T cell receptor beta chains follows, all from one sample in a study of human T cells and chemical hapten exposure. TCRdb re-analysed the RACE reads in MiXCR, keeping a single row per CDR3 protein. The data hold about 130,000 distinct CDR3 sequences, with about 9% observed a single time. What was sequenced was whole blood. The receptors come from a male donor in good health. Some clones in this sample may be carry-over from other donors' samples. CDR3s include the opening cysteine and the closing phenylalanine or tryptophan. Fields, in order: clone size, J gene, D gene, V gene, CDR3 protein, CDR3 DNA. A D gene is named only where the DNA matches it firmly. Some rows mark clone size as missing; the rest say once, few, many or name a class of expanded clone.

size: -
J: TRBJ2-3
D: TRBD2
V: TRBV28
CDR3: CASFEREGFSTDTQYF
DNA: TGTGCCAGCTTTGAGCGGGAGGGATTCAGCACAGATACGCAGTATTTT

size: many
J: TRBJ2-7
D: TRBD2
V: TRBV12-3/TRBV12-4
CDR3: CASTGTSGSYEQYF
DNA: TGTGCCAGCACCGGGACTAGCGGGAGCTACGAGCAGTACTTC

size: -
J: TRBJ1-1
D: -
V: TRBV2
CDR3: CASSEDDRMNTEAFF
DNA: TGTGCCAGCAGTGAGGATGACAGAATGAACACTGAAGCTTTCTTT

size: -
J: TRBJ1-1
D: -
V: TRBV27
CDR3: CASSAGGGIEAFF
DNA: TGTGCCAGCAGTGCCGGGGGGGGTATTGAAGCTTTCTTT

size: -
J: TRBJ2-5
D: TRBD2
V: TRBV10-3
CDR3: CASGGTSGARQETQYF
DNA: TGTGCCAGTGGGGGGACTAGCGGGGCCCGACAAGAGACCCAGTACTTC

size: many
J: TRBJ2-7
D: -
V: TRBV20-1
CDR3: CSASRAGSNPYF
DNA: TGCAGTGCTAGCCGTGCGGGGTCCAACCCCTACTTC

size: -
J: TRBJ2-3
D: -
V: TRBV5-1
CDR3: CASSLGPGSTDTQYF
DNA: TGCGCCAGCAGCTTGGGTCCAGGGAGCACAGATACGCAGTATTTT

size: many
J: TRBJ2-7
D: TRBD1
V: TRBV14
CDR3: CASSLPGQAPSYEQYF
DNA: TGTGCCAGCAGCCTTCCCGGACAGGCCCCCTCCTACGAGCAGTACTTC

size: -
J: TRBJ2-7
D: -
V: TRBV9
CDR3: CASSPSAVYEQYF
DNA: TGTGCCAGCAGCCCTTCGGCTGTATACGAGCAGTACTTC

size: few
J: TRBJ2-5
D: -
V: TRBV6-1
CDR3: CASSEQGGQETQYF
DNA: TGTGCCAGCAGTGAGCAGGGAGGCCAAGAGACCCAGTACTTC

size: many
J: TRBJ1-4
D: TRBD1
V: TRBV20-1
CDR3: CSARQGEEEKLFF
DNA: TGCAGTGCTAGGCAGGGGGAAGAGGAAAAACTGTTTTTT

size: many
J: TRBJ2-2
D: TRBD1
V: TRBV3-1
CDR3: CASSPTGESNTGELFF
DNA: TGTGCCAGCAGCCCGACAGGGGAGAGTAACACCGGGGAGCTGTTTTTT

size: few
J: TRBJ2-3
D: -
V: TRBV19
CDR3: CASSVGPAQDTQYF
DNA: TGTGCCAGTTCAGTGGGACCGGCCCAAGATACGCAGTATTTT

size: -
J: TRBJ1-2
D: -
V: TRBV7-8
CDR3: CASSLGRDPLYTF
DNA: TGTGCCAGCAGCTTAGGGAGGGATCCACTGTACACCTTC

size: -
J: TRBJ2-6
D: TRBD1
V: TRBV4-2
CDR3: CASSPKPPGQGAGANVLTF
DNA: TGTGCCAGCAGCCCCAAACCGCCGGGACAGGGCGCTGGGGCCAACGTCCTGACTTTC

size: -
J: TRBJ2-7
D: TRBD1
V: TRBV6-5
CDR3: CASSYGQGDVYEQYF
DNA: TGTGCCAGCAGTTACGGACAGGGGGACGTCTACGAGCAGTACTTC

size: -
J: TRBJ1-2
D: TRBD1
V: TRBV4-3
CDR3: CASSQEGGRGLYGYAF
DNA: TGCGCCAGCAGCCAAGAAGGGGGCAGGGGGCTGTATGGCTACGCCTTC

size: -
J: TRBJ2-7
D: TRBD1
V: TRBV6-5
CDR3: CASSYQGARGSYEQYF
DNA: TGTGCCAGCAGTTACCAGGGGGCTAGGGGGTCCTACGAGCAGTACTTC

size: -
J: TRBJ2-7
D: -
V: TRBV28
CDR3: CASSHSSRGEDEQYF
DNA: TGTGCCAGCAGCCATTCTTCCAGGGGGGAGGACGAGCAGTACTTC

size: few
J: TRBJ1-2
D: TRBD1
V: TRBV19
CDR3: CASSPSTGTPNYGYTF
DNA: TGTGCCAGTAGCCCCTCGACAGGGACTCCCAACTATGGCTACACCTTC

size: once
J: TRBJ1-2
D: -
V: TRBV19
CDR3: CASSSPTPTGAGDGYTF
DNA: TGTGCCAGTAGTAGCCCAACGCCGACAGGCGCTGGGGATGGCTACACCTTC

size: -
J: TRBJ2-3
D: -
V: TRBV7-3
CDR3: CASSLSPSGVADTQYF
DNA: TGTGCCAGCAGCTTAAGCCCGTCCGGGGTTGCAGATACGCAGTATTTT

size: few
J: TRBJ1-6
D: -
V: TRBV7-9
CDR3: CASSRGDINSPLHF
DNA: TGTGCCAGCAGCCGAGGGGACATTAATTCACCCCTCCACTTT

size: -
J: TRBJ2-1
D: -
V: TRBV20-1
CDR3: CSARGRNEQFF
DNA: TGCAGTGCTAGAGGGAGGAATGAGCAGTTCTTC

size: few
J: TRBJ1-2
D: TRBD1
V: TRBV7-9
CDR3: CASAGGRRTGVMDGYTF
DNA: TGTGCCAGCGCCGGGGGACGTAGGACAGGGGTTATGGATGGCTACACCTTC

size: -
J: TRBJ2-6
D: TRBD1
V: TRBV5-5
CDR3: CASSLERGTGGYTF
DNA: TGTGCCAGCAGCTTGGAACGTGGGACAGGGGGCTACACTTTC

size: few
J: TRBJ2-1
D: TRBD2
V: TRBV29-1
CDR3: CSAGTSGRLNEQFF
DNA: TGCAGCGCCGGGACTAGCGGGAGGCTAAATGAGCAGTTCTTC

size: few
J: TRBJ1-5
D: TRBD1
V: TRBV5-6
CDR3: CASSFRTGLYSNQPQHF
DNA: TGTGCCAGCAGCTTCAGGACAGGGCTGTATAGCAATCAGCCCCAGCATTTT

size: -
J: TRBJ2-1
D: TRBD2
V: TRBV10-3
CDR3: CAITGREGYNEQFF
DNA: TGTGCCATCACGGGCCGGGAGGGTTACAATGAGCAGTTCTTC

size: -
J: TRBJ2-4
D: -
V: TRBV5-1
CDR3: CASSDGAAIQYF
DNA: TGCGCCAGCAGCGACGGGGCGGCCATTCAGTACTTC

size: few
J: TRBJ1-1
D: -
V: TRBV2
CDR3: CASSDTGLAEAFF
DNA: TGTGCCAGCAGTGATACAGGGCTTGCTGAAGCTTTCTTT

size: few
J: TRBJ2-7
D: -
V: TRBV5-1
CDR3: CASSGGAWEQYF
DNA: TGCGCCAGCAGTGGAGGGGCGTGGGAGCAGTACTTC

size: -
J: TRBJ1-1
D: TRBD1
V: TRBV9
CDR3: CASTRQGWVNTEAFF
DNA: TGTGCCAGCACTCGACAGGGATGGGTCAACACTGAAGCTTTCTTT

size: many
J: TRBJ2-7
D: -
V: TRBV5-1
CDR3: CASSPGGRASSYEQYF
DNA: TGCGCCAGCAGCCCCGGAGGTCGGGCGAGCTCCTACGAGCAGTACTTC

size: once
J: TRBJ2-3
D: TRBD2
V: TRBV19
CDR3: CASSMKAVGGGASDTQYF
DNA: TGTGCCAGTAGTATGAAAGCCGTCGGCGGGGGGGCTTCAGATACGCAGTATTTT

size: few
J: TRBJ2-7
D: TRBD1
V: TRBV11-2
CDR3: CASSLAGQGSYEQYF
DNA: TGTGCCAGCAGCTTAGCCGGACAGGGCTCCTACGAGCAGTACTTC

size: -
J: TRBJ2-3
D: -
V: TRBV12-3/TRBV12-4
CDR3: CASSRLSTDTQYF
DNA: TGTGCCAGCAGCCGACTGAGCACAGATACGCAGTATTTT

size: -
J: TRBJ2-1
D: -
V: TRBV5-1
CDR3: CASSLAYSSNEQFF
DNA: TGCGCCAGCAGCTTGGCTTACAGTTCCAATGAGCAGTTCTTC

size: -
J: TRBJ1-6
D: TRBD1
V: TRBV7-9
CDR3: CASSLDRGSPLHF
DNA: TGTGCCAGCAGCTTAGACAGGGGTTCACCCCTCCACTTT

size: few
J: TRBJ2-3
D: TRBD2
V: TRBV30
CDR3: CAWGTITSTDTQYF
DNA: TGTGCCTGGGGGACTATAACTAGCACAGATACGCAGTATTTT

size: few
J: TRBJ2-3
D: TRBD1
V: TRBV5-5
CDR3: CASSATGGPDTQYF
DNA: TGTGCCAGCAGCGCTACAGGGGGCCCAGATACGCAGTATTTT

size: many
J: TRBJ2-5
D: -
V: TRBV7-2
CDR3: CASSPWRGVLTYQETQYF
DNA: TGTGCCAGCAGCCCCTGGCGTGGGGTCTTAACGTACCAAGAGACCCAGTACTTC

size: -
J: TRBJ1-5
D: TRBD1
V: TRBV4-1
CDR3: CASSQDKGGGQPQHF
DNA: TGCGCCAGCAGCCAAGATAAAGGAGGGGGCCAGCCCCAGCATTTT

size: -
J: TRBJ2-1
D: -
V: TRBV20-1
CDR3: CSALGTEYNEQFF
DNA: TGCAGTGCTCTCGGGACGGAATACAATGAGCAGTTCTTC

size: -
J: TRBJ1-5
D: -
V: TRBV10-3
CDR3: CAISESISGNQPQHF
DNA: TGTGCCATCAGTGAGTCGATTTCCGGGAATCAGCCCCAGCATTTT

size: -
J: TRBJ2-1
D: TRBD2
V: TRBV5-1
CDR3: CASSFPGTSGGSSYNEQFF
DNA: TGCGCCAGCAGCTTCCCTGGGACTAGCGGGGGGTCCTCCTACAATGAGCAGTTCTTC

size: -
J: TRBJ2-5
D: TRBD1
V: TRBV5-1
CDR3: CASSFGQGETQYF
DNA: TGCGCCAGCAGCTTTGGACAGGGGGAGACCCAGTACTTC

size: -
J: TRBJ2-3
D: TRBD2
V: TRBV29-1
CDR3: CSVVAGGSDTQYF
DNA: TGCAGCGTTGTTGCGGGGGGTTCAGATACGCAGTATTTT

size: -
J: TRBJ2-7
D: TRBD1
V: TRBV10-2
CDR3: CASAGGQDSYEQYF
DNA: TGCGCCAGCGCAGGGGGACAGGACTCCTACGAGCAGTACTTC

size: few
J: TRBJ2-3
D: TRBD2
V: TRBV15
CDR3: CATRPVGTSGKDTQYF
DNA: TGTGCCACTAGGCCCGTCGGGACTAGCGGGAAAGATACGCAGTATTTT

size: few
J: TRBJ2-7
D: -
V: TRBV7-9
CDR3: CASSLGGSGVYEQYF
DNA: TGTGCCAGCAGCTTAGGGGGTAGCGGCGTCTACGAGCAGTACTTC

size: -
J: TRBJ1-2
D: -
V: TRBV12-5
CDR3: CASGFGSKGLNYGYTF
DNA: TGTGCTAGTGGCTTTGGGTCTAAGGGCCTCAACTATGGCTACACCTTC

size: many
J: TRBJ1-3
D: -
V: TRBV20-1
CDR3: CSASSSGNTIYF
DNA: TGCAGTGCTAGTAGCTCTGGAAACACCATATATTTT